This T cell receptor beta chain was identified in a study of T cells expressing NK-cell markers. CDR3 length: 15 residues. Germline V gene lookup returns CDR1 DFQATT and CDR2 SNEGSKA (reference sequence). After re-calling the 5' RACE reads, TCRdb lists one entry per CDR3 protein, DNA absent. The sample totals a few hundred thousand distinct CDR3 sequences. This rearrangement joins TRBV20-1 to TRBJ2-3; the TCRdb call, TRBD2, lacks DNA for checking. The sequenced sample consisted of blood T cells: a sorted CD56 or NKG2C T cell subset, CD4+ or CD8+ T cells, or bulk PBMC T cells (not recorded which). This TCR was recovered from a man aged 18-70 years in good health. The CDR3 loop reads CSAPSLAGRTDTQYF.